This T cell receptor beta chain was sequenced for a study of shared clonotypes between healthy human individuals. Study-wide points: Naive subsets typically showed greater estimated richness than memory subsets. Shared across a handful of donors were about 4.8% of the naive CD4 clonotypes. Rarefaction revealed incomplete sorted-subset sequencing despite large depth.

Regarding this clone: The antigen is undetermined. Other DNA sequences in this sample translate to the same CDR3.

Partitioning of CD4+ cells yielded a CD45RA+ naive subset and a CD45RA-negative memory subset. The assay was immunoSEQ multiplex PCR, and TCRdb's table has in-frame clones only and misses some. The sample holds about 2.3 million clones, around 92% seen once. Germline loops: CDR1 LNHNV, CDR2 YYDKDF (reference sequence). This CDR3 has 15 residues. Trimming cost V 0 bases and J 4 bases, with 13 bases left between them. The chain carries TRBV15 and TRBJ2-7; D possibly corresponds to TRBD2 (6 bases). The sample consisted of naive CD4+ T cells from PBMCs. Subset: CD45RA+ positively selected. The clonotype was recovered from a man between 18 and 29 years old in good health. Some clones in this sample may be carry-over from other donors' samples. The CDR3 region is CATSRDHTGDYEQYF. The CDR3 DNA reads TGTGCCACCAGCAGAGATCACACGGGAGATTACGAGCAGTACTTC.